The sequence of this TCR beta chain was determined in a study of graft-versus-host responses after intestinal transplantation. The wider study: Grafts were multivisceral, liver-intestinal, or isolated intestinal.

General study findings and limits: The presence of high graft-versus-host to host-versus-graft clonal ratios in allografts characterized patients with graft-donor T cell macrochimerism.

The CDR3 covers 15 residues. Germline CDR1 and CDR2: LNHDA and SQIVND (reference sequence). Trimming at V came to 2 bases and at J to 2 bases, leaving 3 bases not matched to a gene. A word on this clone: As yet, its antigen is unknown.

Profiled with immunoSEQ multiplex PCR; TCRdb holds only in-frame clones, not every one. The table shows more than 70,000 clones, with around 83% occurring only once. The rearrangement links TRBV19 to TRBJ2-7, with 10 bases that match TRBD2. The sample here was unstimulated CD4+ T cells sorted from spleen or lymph node cells, taken before intestinal transplant. The clonotype was recovered from a human donor who received an intestinal transplant. CDR3 amino acids: CASSISSGGAYEQYF. The CDR3 nucleotides are TGTGCCAGTAGTATATCGAGCGGGGGGGCCTACGAGCAGTACTTC. The full variable domain, in which reference TRBV19 and TRBJ2-7 provide the parts outside the CDR3, is DGGITQSPKYLFRKEGQNVTLSCEQNLNHDAMYWYRQDPGQGLRLIYYSQIVNDFQKGDIAEGYSVSREKKESFPLTVTSAQKNPTAFYLCASSISSGGAYEQYFGPGTRLTVT.